The 22 T cell receptor beta chains in this list originate from one sample, sequenced in a study of blood T cell repertoires in COVID-19. Method: immunoSEQ multiplex PCR; TCRdb's copy keeps in-frame clones and lacks some. The table shows around 100,000 clones, with more than 85% occurring only once. Sequenced sample: peripheral blood. The receptors originated from a man aged 25 to 45 in a cohort sampled during active COVID-19.

The chain has TRBV12-5 and TRBJ2-3; 14 bases agree with TRBD2. The CDR3 covers 18 residues. Unmatched junction bases numbered 5, after V lost 2 bases and J lost 1 base. Germline assignment: CDR1 LGHNT and CDR2 FRNRAP. CDR3 sequence (DNA): TGTGCTAGTGGTTTGACGGGACTAGCGGGGGCCCGCACAGATACGCAGTATTTT. It yields the protein CASGLTGLAGARTDTQYF.

The chain carries TRBV7-9 and TRBJ1-5; 7 nucleotides line up with TRBD1. This CDR3 contains 13 residues. V shed 4 bases, J shed 6 bases, and the junction held 3 bases outside the gene matches. Germline V lookup: CDR1 SEHNR, CDR2 FQNEAQ (reference sequence). Here the CDR3 DNA reads TGTGCCAGCAGCTCCAGGGGGATTCAGCCCCAGCATTTT. Translated, it gives CASSSRGIQPQHF.

The count of this clone is one. J is TRBJ2-2 and V is TRBV24-1; TRBD2 aligns across 8 bases. The CDR3 runs 17 residues. V dropped 6 bases and J dropped 6; count of bases not matched to a gene: 14. From germline, CDR1 is KGHDR and CDR2 SFDVKD. CDR3 sequence (DNA): TGTGCCACCAGTCCCTCCGGGACTAGAGGTGTAGCCGGGGAGCTGTTTTTT. This codes for CATSPSGTRGVAGELFF.

Judged by abundance, this clone is medium-sized. The chain combines TRBV4-2 with TRBJ2-7, with D perhaps matching TRBD1 (6 bases). Trimming removed 2 bases at V and 3 bases at J, with 14 bases between. CDR1 LGHNA and CDR2 YNFKEQ come from the germline V gene. CDR3 size: 15 residues. CDR3 region: CASSQTQGFDYEQYF. The CDR3 nucleotides are TGTGCCAGCAGCCAAACACAGGGTTTTGACTACGAGCAGTACTTC.

The chain combines TRBV23-1 with TRBJ1-5; TRBD1 aligns across 7 bases. TRBV23-1 is noted as an ORF with a role that remains uncertain. There are 22 residues in the CDR3. Trimming removed 0 bases from V and 3 bases from J; junction bases left unmatched: 23. The CDR3 nucleotides are TGCGCCAGCAGTCAATCCTCACTTAAATTCACACAGGGGAACGGGGCCAATCAGCCCCAGCATTTT. It is translated as CASSQSSLKFTQGNGANQPQHF.

This chain links TRBV25-1 with TRBJ2-5; D might be TRBD2 (6 bases). Germline loops: CDR1 MGHDK, CDR2 SYGVNS. The CDR3 runs 15 residues. Trimming cost V 5 bases and J 4 bases, with 17 bases left between them. DNA for the CDR3: TGTGCCAGCAGTCCCCACCTGGGGGGTGGAGAGACCCAGTACTTC. It translates to CASSPHLGGGETQYF.

The J gene is TRBJ2-3, the V gene TRBV7-2, with 7 bases that match TRBD1. With V trimmed by 5 bases and J by 0 bases, 8 bases remained unmatched. Per germline, CDR1 SGHTA and CDR2 FQGNSA. The CDR3 spans 16 residues. The CDR3 sequence: CASSTRTGLSTDTQYF. The CDR3 region has the DNA TGTGCCAGCAGCACGCGGACAGGATTGAGCACAGATACGCAGTATTTT.

The chain joins TRBV4-1 to TRBJ2-1; TRBD1 matches at 10 bases. CDR1 and CDR2 (germline): MGHRA, YSYEKL. After removal of 1 base from V and 1 base from J, the junction contained 10 bases not matched to a gene. This CDR3 spans 19 amino acids. Here the CDR3 reads CASSQGDRGYRGSYNEQFF. The CDR3 coding sequence is TGCGCCAGCAGCCAAGGGGACAGGGGATATCGGGGTTCCTACAATGAGCAGTTCTTC.

CDR3 nucleotides: TGTGCCAGCAGTTGGGGACTAGCGGCGGATACGCAGTATTTT. It codes for CASSWGLAADTQYF. The chain employs TRBV27 and TRBJ2-3; 11 nucleotides line up with TRBD2. Germline V lookup: CDR1 MNHEY, CDR2 SMNVEV (reference sequence). V was clipped by 4 bases and J by 6 bases; unmatched bases: 3. There are 14 residues in the CDR3.

The chain couples TRBV5-1 to TRBJ1-5, with D unclear. This CDR3 contains 15 residues. V was clipped by 0 bases and J by 2 bases, with 9 bases between them. Germline CDR1 is SGHRS and CDR2 is YFSETQ. The CDR3 coding sequence is TGCGCCAGCAGCTTGGTGGCCGGGGGCAATCAGCCCCAGCATTTT. Its protein is CASSLVAGGNQPQHF.

The V call is TRBV5-1, the J call TRBJ1-1, with TRBD1 identical over 8 bases. The J segment lost 6 bases and the V segment lost 0 bases, leaving 10 bases of the junction unmatched. Per the germline V gene, CDR1 is SGHRS and CDR2 is YFSETQ. This CDR3 contains 16 residues. This CDR3 is CASSLDRQGTPSEAFF. In DNA, the CDR3 is TGCGCCAGCAGCTTGGATCGACAGGGGACCCCTTCTGAAGCTTTCTTT. The full variable domain, with the rest looked up from reference TRBV5-1 and TRBJ1-1, is KAGVTQTPRYLIKTRGQQVTLSCSPISGHRSVSWYQQTPGQGLQFLFEYFSETQRNKGNFPGRFSGRQFSNSRSEMNVSTLELGDSALYLCASSLDRQGTPSEAFFGQGTRLTVV.

This clone was found a few times. The chain carries TRBV6-2 or TRBV6-3 and TRBJ1-4; 9 positions match TRBD1. CDR1 and CDR2 (germline): MNHEY, SVGEGT. V trimming: 0 bases; J trimming: 5 bases; junction bases outside the gene matches: 1. The CDR3 is 15 residues long. This CDR3 reads CASSYSGQGNEKLFF. The CDR3 nucleotides are TGTGCCAGCAGTTACTCGGGACAGGGAAATGAAAAACTGTTTTTT.

The chain links TRBV10-2 to TRBJ1-2; D perhaps matches TRBD1 (6 bases). This CDR3 region has 14 residues. V lost 2 bases and J lost 6, with 13 bases in between. The germline V gene has CDR1 WSHSY and CDR2 SAAADI. The CDR3 DNA reads as TGCGCCAGCAGTGAGGCAACAGGGTTGGATGGCTACACCTTC. It encodes CASSEATGLDGYTF.

The chain employs TRBV5-4 and TRBJ2-5; the D is unclear. The CDR3 consists of 14 residues. With 1 base removed from V and 1 base from J, the gap between germline ends came to 8 bases. Germline CDR1 is SGHNT and CDR2 is YYREEE (reference sequence). CDR3 amino acids: CASSLITAQETQYF. In nucleotides, the CDR3 is TGTGCCAGCAGCTTGATCACAGCCCAAGAGACCCAGTACTTC.

V and J are TRBV5-1 and TRBJ2-3; D might be TRBD2 (6 bases). The CDR3 runs to 14 residues. The germline gives CDR1 SGHRS, CDR2 YFSETQ. V was shortened by 5 bases and J by 1 base, with 11 bases between the two germline ends. CDR3 bases: TGCGCCAGCAGAAGCGGGTTCGGCACAGATACGCAGTATTTT. As protein: CASRSGFGTDTQYF.

This chain joins TRBV18 and TRBJ1-1, with 9 nucleotides matching TRBD1. The ends lost 3 bases at V and 4 bases at J; junction bases unmatched: 12. This CDR3 spans 17 amino acids. The germline CDR1 and CDR2 sequences are KGHSH and LQKENI. The DNA for the CDR3 is TGTGCCAGCTCACCGCCGGGACAGGGCGGAGGTGGCACTGAAGCTTTCTTT. As protein: CASSPPGQGGGGTEAFF.

The gene calls are TRBV9 and TRBJ2-2; a possible D gene is TRBD2 (8 bases). Trimming stripped 4 bases from V and 4 bases from J, with 17 bases between. Germline-derived CDR1 and CDR2 are SGDLS and YYNGEE. This CDR3 contains 16 residues. CDR3 nucleotides: TGTGCCAGCAGCCCCCGGGAGGGGGCGCCCACCGGGGAGCTGTTTTTT. It specifies CASSPREGAPTGELFF.

This chain links TRBV28 with TRBJ2-5; 8 nucleotides agree with TRBD2. Germline V CDR1 and CDR2: MDHEN, SYDVKM. V lost 10 bases, J lost 1 base, and 14 bases stayed unmatched. CDR3 size: 16 residues. The CDR3 bases are TGTGCCACCGGCTCCCCTGTAGCGGGGAGCCAAGAGACCCAGTACTTC. Amino acid sequence: CATGSPVAGSQETQYF.

The rearrangement links TRBV10-3 to TRBJ2-7, with D maybe TRBD1 (6 bases). Germline values: CDR1 ENHRY, CDR2 SYGVKD. Trimming stripped 5 bases from V and 2 bases from J, with 13 bases between. This CDR3 has 14 residues. As DNA, the CDR3 is TGTGCCATCAGTCAAGGACAGAACACCTACGAGCAGTACTTC. It yields the protein CAISQGQNTYEQYF.

The rearrangement uses TRBV2 and TRBJ1-3; D perhaps matches TRBD1 (6 bases). The germline gives CDR1 SNHLY, CDR2 FYNNEI. The CDR3 is 15 amino acids. Deletions cut 7 bases from V and 4 bases from J, with 17 bases between. The CDR3 is CASTPRGTGGNTIYF. The DNA for the CDR3 is TGTGCCAGCACACCCAGGGGTACGGGAGGAAACACCATATATTTT.

The chain joins TRBV10-3 to TRBJ1-4, with 9 bases that match TRBD1. J lost 0 bases, V lost 3 bases, and 5 bases had no gene match. The CDR3 length is 17 residues. Germline V gives CDR1 ENHRY, CDR2 SYGVKD. The chain's CDR3 is CAISEGTGKPTNEKLFF. The CDR3 DNA reads TGTGCCATCAGTGAAGGGACAGGGAAACCAACTAATGAAAAACTGTTTTTT.

The V gene is TRBV6-5, the J gene TRBJ2-1; 8 nucleotides align to TRBD1. The J segment lost 8 bases and the V segment lost 10 bases, leaving 10 bases of the junction unmatched. Germline CDR1 reads MNHEY; CDR2 reads SVGAGI. The CDR3 sequence is 13 residues long. For the CDR3, the DNA is TGTGCCACGCAAAGGACAGGGATCCATGAGCAGTTCTTC. Encoded protein: CATQRTGIHEQFF.